A selection of T cell receptor beta chains follows, all from one sample in a study of OX40 agonist ivuxolimab in advanced cancers. Some clones are missing from TCRdb's copy, which holds only in-frame ones; the method was immunoSEQ multiplex PCR. The sample has more than 45,000 clones, over 75% seen once. The starting material was CD4+ or CD8+ T cells sorted from blood, obtained in a trial of the OX40 agonist ivuxolimab. The receptors shown here come from an adult with an advanced solid tumor such as melanoma, head and neck, liver or kidney cancer. Both conserved end residues are part of each CDR3. A D gene is named only where the DNA matches it firmly.

j_call v_call d_call cdr3_aa
TRBJ2-7 TRBV5-4 . CASSSLMVYEQYF
TRBJ2-2 TRBV28 . CASSSTGHNTGELFF
TRBJ1-4 TRBV5-6 . CASSRQHLDAKLFF
TRBJ2-3 TRBV7-9 TRBD2 CASQAWREGTDTQYF
TRBJ1-2 TRBV28 TRBD1 CASSRRDRAGYTF
TRBJ2-5 TRBV6-1 . CASSTGMETQYF
TRBJ1-5 TRBV19 TRBD1 CASRRDREDSNQPQHF
TRBJ1-2 TRBV6-6 . CASRRDIGYTF
TRBJ2-3 TRBV18 TRBD2 CASSPPGGFSTDTQYF
TRBJ1-1 TRBV15 TRBD1 CATSRDRLNTEAFF
TRBJ2-1 TRBV7-9 . CASSLWLDTSQQFF
TRBJ2-1 TRBV7-9 . CASSFSTSPNEQFF
TRBJ2-7 TRBV6-5 . CASSYSSPVKYYEQYF
TRBJ2-2 TRBV10-3 . CAISSWKGPNTGELFF
TRBJ1-1 TRBV5-4 . CASSPIDEGTEAFF
TRBJ2-3 TRBV5-1 TRBD2 CASSFVSGSQDTQYF
TRBJ2-7 TRBV11-1 TRBD1 CASSSGQWVWEQYF
TRBJ2-2 TRBV9 TRBD1 CASSVNPVTGGSGELFF
TRBJ1-1 TRBV2 . CASSGAAHRSKAFF
TRBJ1-1 TRBV19 TRBD1 CASTSGTGITEAFF
TRBJ1-3 TRBV10-3 . CAISQGRAGNTIYF
TRBJ2-7 TRBV18 TRBD2 CASSPRTSGGMHEQYF
TRBJ2-6 TRBV5-1 TRBD1 CASSLAGQGASGANVLTF
TRBJ2-7 TRBV5-1 TRBD1 CASSLEGASTEQYF
TRBJ2-7 TRBV6-6 TRBD1 CASSHSDRSYEQYF
TRBJ2-3 TRBV7-3 TRBD2 CASSPGSEYGGLAGLDTQYF
TRBJ1-1 TRBV19 TRBD1 CASSMGTDRGQRRNTEAFF
TRBJ2-3 TRBV2 TRBD2 CATRSGGIVADTQYF
TRBJ2-3 TRBV11-2 . CASTSNAGPSTDTQYF
TRBJ2-3 TRBV7-6 . CASSLEWDGDTQYF
TRBJ1-1 TRBV6-6 TRBD1 CASSSTQGARTEAFF
TRBJ2-7 TRBV9 . CASSGSTDTYEQYF
TRBJ1-4 TRBV2 TRBD1 CASKGGPEFQLFF
TRBJ2-7 TRBV19 TRBD2 CASSMGAGAYEQYF
TRBJ2-2 TRBV9 . CASSAEATGELFF
TRBJ2-1 TRBV9 . CASSPSGGAGGNEQFF
TRBJ2-1 TRBV20-1 . CSARRGFEQFF
TRBJ2-3 TRBV4-2 . CASSLGSTDTQYF
TRBJ1-3 TRBV5-6 . CASSLTSGGSGSGNTIYF
TRBJ2-7 TRBV10-3 TRBD2 CAISESTGGISYEQYF
TRBJ1-1 TRBV15 TRBD1 CATSRDQGAEEAFF
TRBJ2-3 TRBV19 TRBD2 CASTERDRDTQYF
TRBJ1-6 TRBV21-1 . CASSPRDVRRDNSPLHF
TRBJ2-1 TRBV28 . CASTYRGGKYNEQFF
TRBJ2-7 TRBV2 . CASSDRGSSYEQYF
TRBJ1-4 TRBV18 . CASSGRENEKLFF
TRBJ1-4 TRBV6-1 . CASSDAGAGEKLFF
TRBJ2-3 TRBV5-1 TRBD1 CASNMGQGLGDTQYF